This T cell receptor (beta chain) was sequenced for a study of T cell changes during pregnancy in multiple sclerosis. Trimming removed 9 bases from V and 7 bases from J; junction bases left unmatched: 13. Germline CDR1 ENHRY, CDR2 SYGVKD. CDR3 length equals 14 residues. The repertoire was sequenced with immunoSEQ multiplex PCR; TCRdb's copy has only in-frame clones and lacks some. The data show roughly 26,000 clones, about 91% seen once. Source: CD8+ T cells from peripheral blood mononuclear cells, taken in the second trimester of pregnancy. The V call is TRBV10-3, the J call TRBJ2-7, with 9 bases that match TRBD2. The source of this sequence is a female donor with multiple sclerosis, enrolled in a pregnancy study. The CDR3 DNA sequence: TGTGCCATTCTAGGGACTAGCCGGATTAGGGAGCAGTACTTC. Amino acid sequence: CAILGTSRIREQYF.